This T cell receptor (beta chain) was profiled in a study of T cell responses to AZD1222 COVID-19 vaccine. As concerns this clone: Its matching antigen is unknown.

Profiling relied on immunoSEQ multiplex PCR, and the TCRdb table lists in-frame clones only, not all of them. In the table there are approximately 120,000 clones, over 75% of which are singletons. The germline CDR1 and CDR2 sequences are LNHDA and SQIVND (reference sequence). The CDR3 runs 11 residues. V shed 6 bases and J shed 3 bases, with 4 bases lying between them. Pooling was applied to second doses at about 4 or about 12 weeks. Overall study findings and caveats: Reports indicate that nearly half of spike-specific TCRs are directed at unmutated variant regions. Donors skewed white British and female; clonal diversity was possibly underestimated. Spike-specific TCR breadth and depth were elevated following two AZD1222 doses.

The V call is TRBV19, the J call TRBJ2-3; D remains unclear. Sequences were derived from peripheral blood, sampled 28 days after the second AZD1222 dose. The sequence was obtained from an adult who received the AZD1222 COVID-19 vaccine. CDR3 nucleotides: TGTGCCAGTAGCCTAACAGATACGCAGTATTTT. It encodes CASSLTDTQYF.